This TCR beta chain stems from a study of Graves' ophthalmopathy and Graves' hyperthyroidism. The overall study: The term stable hyperthyroidism indicated an absence of ophthalmopathy within 18 months of follow-up.

Points from the study as a whole: Ophthalmopathy and stable hyperthyroidism were discriminated by a 13-signature model, with 85% to 90% sensitivity and about 82% specificity.

There are 14 residues in the CDR3. Germline CDR1 is SGHVS and CDR2 is FQNEAQ. V trimming: 5 bases; J trimming: 7 bases; junction bases outside the gene matches: 7. This clonotype was observed many times. Its antigen is undetermined. Hyperthyroidism patients were newly diagnosed, under 2 months' duration, aged 18 to 65. Beta-chain TCR CDR3 regions were amplified from RNA transcripts. RT-PCR with HTBI primers came first, then second-round multiplex PCR. Each CDR3 protein gets one entry after TCRdb re-called the multiplex PCR reads with MiXCR. This table has around 1.1 million distinct CDR3 sequences, about 35% appearing once.

The TCR originated in an adult man with Graves' hyperthyroidism. Source material: peripheral blood or thyroid tissue (not recorded which). The rearrangement links TRBV7-8 to TRBJ1-2, with TRBD1 matching over 10 bases. CDR3 amino acids: CASSLDRGKGGYTF. CDR3 coding DNA: TGTGCCAGCAGCCTGGACAGGGGGAAAGGTGGCTACACCTTC.